This T cell receptor beta chain was retrieved from a study of control samples from healthy donors and cancer patients. Germline-derived CDR1 and CDR2 are MNHEY and SVGAGI. The CDR3 runs to 15 residues. J lost 4 bases, V lost 6 bases, and 6 bases had no gene match. Method: immunoSEQ multiplex PCR; TCRdb's copy keeps in-frame clones and lacks some. The table has some 96,000 clones, about 88% seen once. Sequencing was done on a sample of blood. The clonotype was recovered from a woman between 45 and 60 years old in good health. The genes are TRBV6-5 and TRBJ1-6, with TRBD1 matching over 7 bases. CDR3 residues: CASRPDRAYNSPLHF. CDR3 DNA: TGTGCCAGCAGACCCGACAGGGCATATAATTCACCCCTCCACTTT.